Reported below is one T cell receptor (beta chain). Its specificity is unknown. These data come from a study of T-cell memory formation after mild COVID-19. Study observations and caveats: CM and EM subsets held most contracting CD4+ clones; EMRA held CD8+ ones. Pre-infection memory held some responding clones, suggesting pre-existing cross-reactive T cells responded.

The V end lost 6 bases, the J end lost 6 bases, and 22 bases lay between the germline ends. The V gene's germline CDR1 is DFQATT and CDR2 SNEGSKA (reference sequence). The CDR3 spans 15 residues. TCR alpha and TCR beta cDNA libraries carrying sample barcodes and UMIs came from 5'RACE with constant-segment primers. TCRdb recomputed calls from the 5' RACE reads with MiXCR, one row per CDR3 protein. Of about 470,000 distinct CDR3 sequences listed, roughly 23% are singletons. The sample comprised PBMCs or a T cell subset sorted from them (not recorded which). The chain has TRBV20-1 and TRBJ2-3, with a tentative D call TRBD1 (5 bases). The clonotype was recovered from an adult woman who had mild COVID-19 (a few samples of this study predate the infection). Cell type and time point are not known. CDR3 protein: CSATQTRTSTDTQYF. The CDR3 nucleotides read TGCAGTGCCACTCAGACTCGGACATCCACGGATACGCAGTATTTT.